The clone carrying this T cell receptor (beta chain) was counted ten times or more. Indicated time point: patch test 3, about 24 weeks after DPC sensitization. Specified treatment: therapeutic diphenylcyclopropenone sensitization with weekly scalp DPC. The CDR3 is 15 residues long. V was clipped by 5 bases and J by 2 bases; unmatched bases: 5. Germline V gives CDR1 SGHTA, CDR2 FQGNSA. The data derive from a study of human T cells and chemical hapten exposure. Each CDR3 protein gets one entry after TCRdb re-called the RACE reads with MiXCR. This table has 50,000 to 75,000 distinct CDR3 sequences, 8% to 13% appearing once.

The source material was whole blood, sampled in connection with sensitization to the hapten diphenylcyclopropenone (DPC). This chain joins TRBV7-2 and TRBJ2-1; 8 bases agree with TRBD1. The clonotype originates from a woman between 25 and 40 years old with alopecia areata. Some clones in this sample may be carry-over from other donors' samples. The CDR3 sequence is CASSRTGKTYNEQFF. The DNA for the CDR3 is TGTGCCAGCAGCCGGACAGGGAAAACCTACAATGAGCAGTTCTTC.